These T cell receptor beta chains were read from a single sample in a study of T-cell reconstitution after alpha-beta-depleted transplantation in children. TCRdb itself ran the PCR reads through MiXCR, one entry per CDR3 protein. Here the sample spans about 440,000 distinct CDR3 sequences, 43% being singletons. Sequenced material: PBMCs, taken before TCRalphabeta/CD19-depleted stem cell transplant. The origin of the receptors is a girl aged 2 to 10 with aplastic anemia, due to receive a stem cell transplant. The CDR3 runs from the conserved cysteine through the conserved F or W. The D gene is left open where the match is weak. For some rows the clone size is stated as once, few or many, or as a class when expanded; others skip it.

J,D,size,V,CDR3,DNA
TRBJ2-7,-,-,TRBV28,CASSLKRVDSYEQYF,TGTGCCAGCAGTTTAAAGCGGGTGGACTCCTACGAGCAGTACTTC
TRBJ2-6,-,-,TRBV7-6,CASSPLPVVVSGANVLTF,TGTGCCAGCAGCCCCCTCCCCGTGGTGGTCTCTGGGGCCAACGTCCTGACTTTC
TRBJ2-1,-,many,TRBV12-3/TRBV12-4,CASSLRDPDNPFF,TGTGCCAGCAGTTTACGGGACCCAGACAATCCGTTCTTC
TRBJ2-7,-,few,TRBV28,CASLGGYEQYF,TGTGCCAGCCTCGGCGGCTACGAGCAGTACTTC
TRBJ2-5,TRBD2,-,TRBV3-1,CASSQGLADQETQYF,TGTGCCAGCAGCCAAGGACTAGCGGACCAAGAGACCCAGTACTTC
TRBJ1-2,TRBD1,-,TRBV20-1,CSARDRTGPGGGYTF,TGCAGTGCTAGAGATCGGACAGGGCCAGGTGGTGGCTACACCTTC
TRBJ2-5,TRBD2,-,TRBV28,CASSSGDYTWETQYF,TGTGCCAGCAGTTCCGGGGACTATACGTGGGAGACCCAGTACTTC
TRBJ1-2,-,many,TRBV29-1,CSVNWNGYTF,TGCAGCGTTAATTGGAATGGCTACACCTTC
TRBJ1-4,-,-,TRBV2,CASSGTVEKLFF,TGTGCCAGCAGTGGGACAGTCGAAAAACTGTTTTTT
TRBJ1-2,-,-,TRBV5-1,CASSGNDYGYTF,TGCGCCAGCAGCGGCAACGACTATGGCTACACCTTC
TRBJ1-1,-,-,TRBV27,CASSLFGDNTEAFF,TGTGCCAGCAGCCTTTTTGGGGACAACACTGAAGCTTTCTTT
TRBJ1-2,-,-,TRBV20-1,CSASVGNGYTF,TGCAGTGCTAGTGTGGGGAACGGCTACACCTTC
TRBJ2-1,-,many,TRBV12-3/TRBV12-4,CASSLGEQFF,TGTGCCAGCAGCTTAGGTGAGCAGTTCTTC
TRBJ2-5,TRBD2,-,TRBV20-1,CSALGLAGGPPYF,TGCAGTGCTCTGGGACTAGCGGGAGGGCCCCCTTACTTC
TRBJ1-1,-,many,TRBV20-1,CSAQTVNTEAFF,TGCAGTGCTCAGACCGTTAACACTGAAGCTTTCTTT
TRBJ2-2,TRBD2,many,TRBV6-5,CASSYSTSGGGGELFF,TGTGCCAGCAGTTACTCGACTAGCGGGGGAGGGGGGGAGCTGTTTTTT
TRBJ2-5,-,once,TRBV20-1,CSASEGVSQETQYF,TGCAGTGCTAGTGAAGGGGTCTCCCAAGAGACCCAGTACTTC
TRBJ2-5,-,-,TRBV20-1,CSARTNLQETQYF,TGCAGTGCCAGGACAAATCTTCAAGAGACCCAGTACTTC
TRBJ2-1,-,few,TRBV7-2,CASSLAATSYNEQFF,TGTGCCAGCAGCTTAGCCGCGACTAGCTACAATGAGCAGTTCTTC
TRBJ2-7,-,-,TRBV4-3,CASSFRGGAREQYF,TGCGCCAGCAGCTTCAGAGGGGGGGCGCGGGAGCAGTACTTC
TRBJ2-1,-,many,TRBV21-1,CASTGEGTRRFNEQFF,TGTGCCAGCACCGGGGAGGGGACTAGGAGATTCAATGAGCAGTTCTTC
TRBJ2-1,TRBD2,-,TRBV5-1,CASGSGSGVDEQFF,TGCGCCAGCGGGTCTGGTAGCGGGGTCGATGAGCAGTTCTTC
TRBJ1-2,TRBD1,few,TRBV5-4,CASSLDRGRNGYTF,TGTGCCAGCAGCTTAGACAGGGGGCGAAATGGCTACACCTTC